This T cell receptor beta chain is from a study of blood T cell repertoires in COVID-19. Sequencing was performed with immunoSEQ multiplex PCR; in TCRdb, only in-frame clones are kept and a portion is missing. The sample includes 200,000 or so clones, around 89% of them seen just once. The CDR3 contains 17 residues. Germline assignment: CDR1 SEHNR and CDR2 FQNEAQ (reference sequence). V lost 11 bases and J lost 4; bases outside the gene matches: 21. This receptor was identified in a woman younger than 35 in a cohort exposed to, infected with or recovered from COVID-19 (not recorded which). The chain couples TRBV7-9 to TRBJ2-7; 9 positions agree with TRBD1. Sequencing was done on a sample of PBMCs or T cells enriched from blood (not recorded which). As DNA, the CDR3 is TGTGCCTCCACCGGAGGCGTCGGGACAGGGAGTAGTTACGAGCAGTACTTC. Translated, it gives CASTGGVGTGSSYEQYF.